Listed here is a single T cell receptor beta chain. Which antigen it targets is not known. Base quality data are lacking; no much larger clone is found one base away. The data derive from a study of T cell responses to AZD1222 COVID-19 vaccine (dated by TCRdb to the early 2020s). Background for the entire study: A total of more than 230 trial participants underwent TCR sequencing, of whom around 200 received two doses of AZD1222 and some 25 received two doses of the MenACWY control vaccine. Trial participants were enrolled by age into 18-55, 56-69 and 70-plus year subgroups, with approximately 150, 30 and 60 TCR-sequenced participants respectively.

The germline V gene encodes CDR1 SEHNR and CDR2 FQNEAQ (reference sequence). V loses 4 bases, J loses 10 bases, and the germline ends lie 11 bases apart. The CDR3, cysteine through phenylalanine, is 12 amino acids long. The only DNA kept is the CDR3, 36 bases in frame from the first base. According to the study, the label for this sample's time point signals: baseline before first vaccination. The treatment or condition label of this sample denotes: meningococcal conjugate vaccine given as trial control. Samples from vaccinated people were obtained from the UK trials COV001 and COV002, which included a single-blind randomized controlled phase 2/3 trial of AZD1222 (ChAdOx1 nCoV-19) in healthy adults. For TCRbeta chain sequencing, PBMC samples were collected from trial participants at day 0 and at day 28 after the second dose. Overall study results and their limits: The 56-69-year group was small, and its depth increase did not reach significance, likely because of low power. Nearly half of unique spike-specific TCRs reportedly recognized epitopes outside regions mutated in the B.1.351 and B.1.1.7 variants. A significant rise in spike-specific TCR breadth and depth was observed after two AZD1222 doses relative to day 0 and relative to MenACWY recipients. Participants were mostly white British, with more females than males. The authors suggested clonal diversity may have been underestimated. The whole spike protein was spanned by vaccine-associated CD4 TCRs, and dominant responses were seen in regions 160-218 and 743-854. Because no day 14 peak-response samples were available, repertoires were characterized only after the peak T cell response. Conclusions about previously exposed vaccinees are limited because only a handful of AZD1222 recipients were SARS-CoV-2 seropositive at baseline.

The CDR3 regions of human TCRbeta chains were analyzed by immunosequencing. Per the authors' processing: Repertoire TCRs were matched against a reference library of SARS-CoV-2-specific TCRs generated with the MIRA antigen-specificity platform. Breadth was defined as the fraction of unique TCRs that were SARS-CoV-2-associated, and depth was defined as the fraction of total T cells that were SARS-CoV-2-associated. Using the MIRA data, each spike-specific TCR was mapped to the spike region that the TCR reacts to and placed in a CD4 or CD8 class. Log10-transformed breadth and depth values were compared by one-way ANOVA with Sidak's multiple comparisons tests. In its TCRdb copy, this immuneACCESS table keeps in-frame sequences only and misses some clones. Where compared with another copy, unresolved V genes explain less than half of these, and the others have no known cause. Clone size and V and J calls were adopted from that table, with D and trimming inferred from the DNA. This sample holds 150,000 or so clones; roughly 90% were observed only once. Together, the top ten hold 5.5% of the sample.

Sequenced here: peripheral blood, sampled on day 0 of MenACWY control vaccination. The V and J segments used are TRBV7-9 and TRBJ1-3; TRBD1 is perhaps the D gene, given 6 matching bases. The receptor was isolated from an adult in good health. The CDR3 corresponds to CASSSNRDTIYF. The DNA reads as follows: TGTGCCAGCAGCTCGAACAGGGATACCATATATTTT.